This paragraph covers one T cell receptor beta chain sequence. The antigen is not known. Clones were read by immunoSEQ multiplex PCR, and TCRdb kept only the in-frame ones, dropping some. The profile shows around 37,000 clones, 70% to 80% of them singletons. The data were taken from a study of STAT5B mutations in CD4+ large granular lymphocyte leukemia. Notes on the study in general: About 25% of private leukemic clonotypes occurred rarely in other patients' non-leukemic repertoires. Top patient clones used TRBV06 genes more often: 8/27 versus 2/35 in controls.

This CDR3 is 14 amino acids long. Per germline, CDR1 SGDLS and CDR2 YYNGEE. With 5 bases clipped from V and 3 bases from J, the junction kept 6 bases outside the gene matches. The genes are TRBV9 and TRBJ1-2; TRBD1 agrees at 8 bases. Sequenced input: CD4+ T cells from blood buffy coats. The TCR comes from a human donor in good health. CDR3 residues: CASSPPTGDYGYTF. The DNA of the CDR3 is TGTGCCAGCAGTCCCCCGACAGGGGACTATGGCTACACCTTC.